The clone carrying this TCR beta chain was detected once. Assay used: immunoSEQ multiplex PCR; TCRdb lists only in-frame clones, some missing. This sample has 110,000 to 150,000 clones, with roughly 86% found just once. The sample belongs to a study of blood T cell repertoires in COVID-19. The ends were cut back, 10 bases at V and 1 base at J, with 10 bases in the middle. The CDR3 spans 12 residues. Germline assignment: CDR1 MDHEN and CDR2 SYDVKM. This chain joins TRBV28 and TRBJ1-1; no clear D gene. This clonotype was obtained from a woman aged 55-70 years with acute or convalescent COVID-19. The sample was peripheral blood. The CDR3, as DNA: TGTGCCACCGGACTGAGGAACACTGAAGCTTTCTTT. The encoded protein is CATGLRNTEAFF.